This TCR beta chain was captured in a study of cytomegalovirus exposure and HLA in healthy donors. PCR was performed using 60 Vbeta and 13 Jbeta primers. Measured with immunoSEQ multiplex PCR; TCRdb has only the in-frame clones, and not every one. The sample includes 95,000 to 150,000 clones, 73% of them seen just once. The germline V and J ends were trimmed by 5 bases and 2 bases, with 8 bases remaining between them. This CDR3 has 14 residues. Germline loops: CDR1 SGHKS, CDR2 YYEKEE (reference sequence). This clonotype originated in a woman between 40 and 55 years old in good health and CMV-seronegative. Material for sequencing was PBMCs. This chain links TRBV5-5 with TRBJ1-6; D perhaps matches TRBD1 (5 bases). The CDR3 DNA is TGTGCCAGCAGGTGGACACCCTATAATTCACCCCTCCACTTT. Protein sequence: CASRWTPYNSPLHF.